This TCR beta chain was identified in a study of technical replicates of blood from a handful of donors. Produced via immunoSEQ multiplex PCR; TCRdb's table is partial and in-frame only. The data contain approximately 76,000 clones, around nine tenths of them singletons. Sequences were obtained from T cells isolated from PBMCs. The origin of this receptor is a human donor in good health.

As DNA, the CDR3 is TGTGCCAGCAGCTCACTAGCGAACGAGCAGTACTTC. Encoded protein: CASSSLANEQYF. The chain uses TRBV5-4 and TRBJ2-7, with 7 nucleotides matching TRBD2. V trimming: 3 bases; J trimming: 5 bases; junction bases outside the gene matches: 2. From germline, CDR1 is SGHNT and CDR2 YYREEE (reference sequence). The CDR3 sequence is 12 residues long.